Listed below are T cell receptor beta chains from one sample, sequenced in a study of PD-L1 blockade in urothelial cancer. Repertoires were generated with immunoSEQ multiplex PCR, while TCRdb's copy carries only in-frame clones and drops some. The data show approximately 48,000 clones, around 88% seen once. Sequenced here: PBMCs, sampled around atezolizumab (anti-PD-L1) treatment. The receptor source for this set is a man aged 55 to 70 with urothelial cancer. The CDR3 runs from the conserved cysteine through the conserved F or W. The D gene is left open where the match is weak. Clone size is given for some rows only: seen once, a few or many times, or a class if the clone is expanded.

>TRBD2|TRBJ2-5|TRBV5-4|NA
CASSLYGTSGQETQYF
TGTGCCAGCAGCCTATACGGGACTAGCGGACAAGAGACCCAGTACTTC
>NA|TRBJ2-7|TRBV30|NA
CAWSYRYNYEQYF
TGTGCCTGGAGTTACAGATACAACTACGAGCAGTACTTC
>NA|TRBJ2-1|TRBV28|NA
CASSSPTKNNEQFF
TGTGCCAGCAGTTCCCCGACTAAGAACAATGAGCAGTTCTTC
>TRBD1|TRBJ2-3|TRBV29-1|NA
CSVYQDRGRQDTQYF
TGCAGCGTCTACCAGGACAGGGGGCGGCAAGATACGCAGTATTTT
>NA|TRBJ1-3|TRBV6-1|NA
CASSRGSGNTIYF
TGTGCCAGCAGTAGGGGATCTGGAAACACCATATATTTT
>NA|TRBJ1-2|TRBV11-3|NA
CASSARQVHNYGYTF
TGTGCCAGCAGCGCAAGACAGGTTCATAACTATGGCTACACCTTC
>NA|TRBJ1-5|TRBV21-1|NA
CASTYGGGLHNQPQHF
TGTGCCAGCACCTATGGGGGGGGCCTACACAATCAGCCCCAGCATTTT
>NA|TRBJ1-5|TRBV28|NA
CASSLYLRVGNQPQHF
TGTGCCAGCAGTTTATATTTGCGCGTCGGCAATCAGCCCCAGCATTTT
>NA|TRBJ1-2|TRBV2|few
CASSTWGGPYGYTF
TGTGCCAGCAGTACGTGGGGCGGCCCCTATGGCTACACCTTC
>NA|TRBJ2-2|TRBV18|NA
CASSPAGAFTGELFF
TGTGCCAGCTCACCCGCGGGGGCGTTCACCGGGGAGCTGTTTTTT
>NA|TRBJ2-2|TRBV9|NA
CASSVAFTGTGELFF
TGTGCCAGCAGCGTAGCTTTCACAGGCACCGGGGAGCTGTTTTTT
>NA|TRBJ1-1|TRBV4-2|NA
CASSQDLSANTEAFF
TGTGCCAGCAGCCAAGATTTGAGTGCGAACACTGAAGCTTTCTTT
>NA|TRBJ1-3|TRBV28|NA
CASTLDSSGNTIYF
TGTGCCAGCACCCTAGACAGCTCTGGAAACACCATATATTTT
>NA|TRBJ2-5|TRBV27|NA
CASILSPLVGEVETQYF
TGTGCCAGCATCTTATCCCCCCTGGTGGGAGAGGTAGAGACCCAGTACTTC
>NA|TRBJ2-5|TRBV5-1|NA
CASSLVAVQETQYF
TGCGCCAGCAGCTTGGTGGCGGTCCAAGAGACCCAGTACTTC
>NA|TRBJ1-1|TRBV28|NA
CASSVGTLRAFF
TGTGCCAGCAGTGTTGGGACACTTCGGGCTTTCTTT
>NA|TRBJ2-7|TRBV10-2|once
CASSEGRLYEQYF
TGCGCCAGCAGTGAAGGCAGACTCTACGAGCAGTACTTC
>TRBD1|TRBJ2-2|TRBV19|NA
CASSIGDRLGELFF
TGTGCCAGTAGTATAGGGGACAGGCTCGGGGAGCTGTTTTTT
>NA|TRBJ2-3|TRBV6-5|NA
CASRTVGVTDTQYF
TGTGCCAGCAGGACCGTAGGAGTTACAGATACGCAGTATTTT
>TRBD2|TRBJ2-7|TRBV28|NA
CASSFKSFGGGEQYF
TGTGCCAGCAGTTTTAAATCTTTCGGGGGGGGCGAGCAGTACTTC
>NA|TRBJ2-7|TRBV2|NA
CASSEESGFGEQYF
TGTGCCAGCAGTGAAGAAAGCGGGTTCGGCGAGCAGTACTTC
>NA|TRBJ1-1|TRBV7-3|NA
CASRRYRGTEAFF
TGTGCCAGCAGACGTTATAGGGGCACTGAAGCTTTCTTT
>TRBD1|TRBJ1-2|TRBV9|NA
CASSVGRGLFYGYTF
TGTGCCAGCAGCGTAGGCAGGGGGTTATTCTATGGCTACACCTTC
>NA|TRBJ2-1|TRBV5-1|NA
CASSRGISYNEQFF
TGCGCCAGCAGCCGCGGAATTTCTTACAATGAGCAGTTCTTC
>NA|TRBJ1-2|TRBV5-6|NA
CASSFRVGGYTF
TGTGCCAGCAGCTTCAGGGTGGGTGGCTACACCTTC
>TRBD1|TRBJ1-1|TRBV29-1|NA
CSVDRGRDTEAFF
TGCAGCGTGGACAGGGGCCGGGACACTGAAGCTTTCTTT